Detailed here is one T cell receptor (beta chain). The antigen is undetermined. The data derive from a study of T-cell memory formation after mild COVID-19. General study findings and limits: Contracting CD4+ clones sat mainly in CM and EM; CD8+ in EMRA.

The length of the CDR3 is 14 residues. V lost 4 bases and J lost 3, with 9 bases in between. Germline assignment: CDR1 SNHLY and CDR2 FYNNEI. Amplification by 5'RACE using constant-segment primers produced TCR alpha and TCR beta cDNA libraries that carried sample barcodes and UMIs. TCRdb re-called the 5' RACE reads through MiXCR, storing one row per CDR3 protein. This table holds around 340,000 distinct CDR3 sequences, around 13% found once. The sample taken for sequencing was PBMCs or a T cell subset sorted from them (not recorded which). The chain recombines TRBV2 with TRBJ2-2; D uncertain. The origin of this receptor is a man aged 18 to 29 who had mild COVID-19 (a few samples of this study predate the infection). Cell type and time point are not known. CDR3 in amino acids: CASSGRSHTGELFF. The CDR3 bases are TGTGCCAGCAGTGGGCGGTCGCACACCGGGGAGCTGTTTTTT.